This entry features one TCR beta chain sequence. The data were obtained in a study of T cell changes during pregnancy in multiple sclerosis. The CDR3 sequence is 13 residues long. Trimming took off 4 bases at V and 6 bases at J, with 14 bases between the two ends. Germline lookup yields CDR1 SGHTS and CDR2 YDEGEE. The data were produced by immunoSEQ multiplex PCR, yet TCRdb's version contains in-frame clones alone and is incomplete. The sample includes 70,000 to 95,000 clones, roughly 94% of them seen just once. The specimen comprised peripheral blood, sampled after pregnancy. The source is a female donor in good health, enrolled as a control in a pregnancy study. The chain carries TRBV5-8 and TRBJ2-7, with TRBD1 as a possible D gene (6 bases). The CDR3 DNA sequence: TGTGCCAGCAGCGGGGGCTTTGAGCTCGAGCAGTACTTC. This encodes CASSGGFELEQYF.